Sequencing of this TCR beta chain was carried out in a study of metastatic and nonmetastatic thyroid tumors. Study-level information: Repertoire data that came from the blood and tumor or nodule tissue of malignant and benign thyroid patients were compared. Study findings and constraints: Malignant tumors reportedly showed significantly higher TCR beta diversity than benign nodules in both blood and tumor.

CDR3 length: 16 amino acids. V was pared by 1 base and J by 2 bases, with 4 bases of the junction left unmatched. Looked up from germline, CDR1 is SNHLY and CDR2 is FYNNEI. This clone turned up a few times. The antigen remains undetermined. How the authors handled the data: Researchers built a distant-metastasis classifier for papillary thyroid cancer that drew on CDR3 differences across clinicopathological groups. From the PCR reads, TCRdb re-called clones with MiXCR. The V and J calls follow TCRdb's processing rather than the paper's. In the table there are approximately 42,000 clones, roughly 26% of which are singletons. Thyroid surgery had not been preceded by any treatment in any patient.

The specimen sequenced was tumor tissue. V gene TRBV2 combines with J gene TRBJ2-7, with 11 bases lining up with TRBD2. This clonotype originated in a female donor with papillary thyroid cancer or a benign thyroid nodule (not recorded which). Some clones in this sample may be carry-over from other donors' samples. The CDR3 loop reads CASSEGASGGPYEQYF. CDR3 coding DNA: TGTGCCAGCAGTGAAGGGGCTAGCGGGGGGCCCTACGAGCAGTACTTC. The whole variable domain, filled in from reference TRBV2 and TRBJ2-7, reads EPEVTQTPSHQVTQMGQEVILRCVPISNHLYFYWYRQILGQKVEFLVSFYNNEISEKSEIFDDQFSVERPDGSNFTLKIRSTKLEDSAMYFCASSEGASGGPYEQYFGPGTRLTVT.